This T cell receptor (beta chain) was captured by sequencing in a study of blood T cell repertoires in COVID-19. At the level of the study: The study drew acute and convalescent COVID-19 samples from the United States, Italy and Spain. T cells, B-cell-depleted T cells, or PBMCs supplied cDNA or gDNA.

Authors' data handling: Reference gene primer amplification in the assay estimated nucleated cell counts. Assay: immunoSEQ multiplex PCR; the TCRdb copy retains only in-frame clones and omits some. The V and J calls and clone size were taken over from that table, and D and trimming were inferred from the DNA. The sample lists 300,000 to 450,000 clones; approximately 86% were seen once. CDR3 size: 15 residues. The V gene end was trimmed by 1 base and the J gene end by 2 bases; junction bases not matched to a gene: 1. Germline CDR1 is LGHNA and CDR2 is YNFKEQ. The sample comprised peripheral blood. This chain joins TRBV4-2 and TRBJ1-1; 10 bases line up with TRBD1. The sequence derives from a human donor in a cohort sampled during active COVID-19. CDR3 region: CASSQGTGGNTEAFF. The CDR3 DNA reads TGTGCCAGCAGCCAAGGGACAGGGGGAAACACTGAAGCTTTCTTT.